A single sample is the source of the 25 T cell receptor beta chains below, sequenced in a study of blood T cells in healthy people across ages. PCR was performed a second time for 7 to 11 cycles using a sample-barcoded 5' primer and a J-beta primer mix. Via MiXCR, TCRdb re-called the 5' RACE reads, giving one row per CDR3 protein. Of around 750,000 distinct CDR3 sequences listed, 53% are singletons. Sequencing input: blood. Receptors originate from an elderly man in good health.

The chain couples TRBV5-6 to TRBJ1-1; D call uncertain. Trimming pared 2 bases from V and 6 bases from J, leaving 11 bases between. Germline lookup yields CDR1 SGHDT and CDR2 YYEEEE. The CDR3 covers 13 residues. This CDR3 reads CASSFSRTSEAFF. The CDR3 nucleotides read TGTGCCAGCAGCTTTTCAAGGACTTCTGAAGCTTTCTTT. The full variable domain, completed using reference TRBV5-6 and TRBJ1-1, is DAGVTQSPTHLIKTRGQQVTLRCSPKSGHDTVSWYQQALGQGPQFIFQYYEEEERQRGNFPDRFSGHQFPNYSSELNVNALLLGDSALYLCASSFSRTSEAFFGQGTRLTVV.

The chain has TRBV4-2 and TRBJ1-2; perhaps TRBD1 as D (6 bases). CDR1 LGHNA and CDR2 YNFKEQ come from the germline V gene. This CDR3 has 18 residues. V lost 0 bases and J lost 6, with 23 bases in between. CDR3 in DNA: TGTGCCAGCAGCCAAGATTGGCGGTTGGTAGGGGGGGCCGATGGCTACACCTTC. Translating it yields CASSQDWRLVGGADGYTF.

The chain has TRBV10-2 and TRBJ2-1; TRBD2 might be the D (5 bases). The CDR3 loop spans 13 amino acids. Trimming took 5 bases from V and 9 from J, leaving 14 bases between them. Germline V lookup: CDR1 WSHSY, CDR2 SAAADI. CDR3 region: CASSSQLESEQFF. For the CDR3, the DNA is TGCGCCAGCAGTTCCCAACTAGAGAGTGAGCAGTTCTTC.

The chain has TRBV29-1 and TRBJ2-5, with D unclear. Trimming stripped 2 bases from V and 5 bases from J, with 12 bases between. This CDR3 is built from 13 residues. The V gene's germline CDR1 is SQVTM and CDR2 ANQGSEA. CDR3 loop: CSVELVLRETQYF. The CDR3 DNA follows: TGCAGCGTTGAATTAGTATTAAGGGAGACCCAGTACTTC.

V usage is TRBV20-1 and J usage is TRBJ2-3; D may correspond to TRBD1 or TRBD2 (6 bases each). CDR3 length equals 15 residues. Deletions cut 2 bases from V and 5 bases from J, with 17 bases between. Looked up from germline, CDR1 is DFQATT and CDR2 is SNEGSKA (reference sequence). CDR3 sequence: CSARRSAGGLDTQYF. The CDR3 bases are TGCAGTGCTAGAAGGTCGGCCGGGGGCTTAGATACGCAGTATTTT.

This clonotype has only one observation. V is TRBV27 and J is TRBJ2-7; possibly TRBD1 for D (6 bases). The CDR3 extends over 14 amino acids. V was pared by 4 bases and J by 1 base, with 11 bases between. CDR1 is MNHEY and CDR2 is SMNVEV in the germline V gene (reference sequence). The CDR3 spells CASSYQGTSYEQYF. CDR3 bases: TGTGCCAGCAGTTATCAGGGGACATCCTACGAGCAGTACTTC.

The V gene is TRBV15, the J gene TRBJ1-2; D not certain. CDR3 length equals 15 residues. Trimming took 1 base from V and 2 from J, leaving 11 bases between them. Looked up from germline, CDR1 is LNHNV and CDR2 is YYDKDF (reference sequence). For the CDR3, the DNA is TGTGCCACCAGCAGAGGACAAGTGGGGAACTATGGCTACACCTTC. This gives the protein CATSRGQVGNYGYTF.

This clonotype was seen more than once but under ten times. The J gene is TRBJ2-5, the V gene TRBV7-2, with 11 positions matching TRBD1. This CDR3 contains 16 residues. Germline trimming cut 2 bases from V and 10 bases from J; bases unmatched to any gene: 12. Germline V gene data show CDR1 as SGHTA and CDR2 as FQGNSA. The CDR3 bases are TGTGCCAGCAGCTTATCTTCCGGGACAGGGGGTGGGGGCCAGTACTTC. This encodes CASSLSSGTGGGGQYF.

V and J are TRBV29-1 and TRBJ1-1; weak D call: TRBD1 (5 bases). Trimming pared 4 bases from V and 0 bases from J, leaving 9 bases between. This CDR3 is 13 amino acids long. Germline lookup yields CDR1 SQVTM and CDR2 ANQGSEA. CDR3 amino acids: CSVGGRVNTEAFF. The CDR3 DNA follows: TGCAGCGTTGGGGGCAGGGTGAACACTGAAGCTTTCTTT.

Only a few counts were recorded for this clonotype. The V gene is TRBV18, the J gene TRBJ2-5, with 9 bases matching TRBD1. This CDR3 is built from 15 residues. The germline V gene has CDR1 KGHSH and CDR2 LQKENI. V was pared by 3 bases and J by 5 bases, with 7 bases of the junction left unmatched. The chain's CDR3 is CASSPLGQGKETQYF. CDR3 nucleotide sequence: TGTGCCAGCTCACCTTTAGGACAGGGGAAGGAGACCCAGTACTTC. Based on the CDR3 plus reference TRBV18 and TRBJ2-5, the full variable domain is NAGVMQNPRHLVRRRGQEARLRCSPMKGHSHVYWYRQLPEEGLKFMVYLQKENIIDESGMPKERFSAEFPKEGPSILRIQQVVRGDSAAYFCASSPLGQGKETQYFGPGTRLLVL.

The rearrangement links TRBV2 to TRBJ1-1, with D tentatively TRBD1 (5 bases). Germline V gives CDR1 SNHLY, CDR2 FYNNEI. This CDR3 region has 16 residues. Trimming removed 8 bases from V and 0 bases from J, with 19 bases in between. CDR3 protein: CASFETGTALNTEAFF. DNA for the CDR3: TGTGCCAGCTTTGAAACCGGGACGGCTTTGAACACTGAAGCTTTCTTT.

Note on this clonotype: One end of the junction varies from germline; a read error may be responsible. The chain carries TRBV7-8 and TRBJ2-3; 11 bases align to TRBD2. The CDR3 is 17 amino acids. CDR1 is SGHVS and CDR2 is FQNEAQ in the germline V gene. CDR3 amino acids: CVSSSRTSGPKSDTQYF. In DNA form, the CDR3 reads TGTGTCAGCAGCTCGCGGACTAGCGGGCCCAAGAGCGATACGCAGTATTTT.

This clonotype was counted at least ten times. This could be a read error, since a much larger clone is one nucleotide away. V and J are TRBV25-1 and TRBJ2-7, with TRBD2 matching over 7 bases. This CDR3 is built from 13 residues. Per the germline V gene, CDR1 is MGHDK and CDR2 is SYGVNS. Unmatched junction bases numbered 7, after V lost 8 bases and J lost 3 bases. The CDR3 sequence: CASAGRGDYEQYF. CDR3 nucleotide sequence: TGTGCCAGCGCCGGTCGGGGGGACTACGAGCAGTACTTC.

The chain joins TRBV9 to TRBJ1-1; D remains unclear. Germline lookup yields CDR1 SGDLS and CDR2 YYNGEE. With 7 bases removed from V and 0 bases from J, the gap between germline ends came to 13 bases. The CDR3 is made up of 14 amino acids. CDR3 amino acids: CASGGLGMNTEAFF. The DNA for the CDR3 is TGTGCCAGCGGAGGCTTGGGGATGAACACTGAAGCTTTCTTT.

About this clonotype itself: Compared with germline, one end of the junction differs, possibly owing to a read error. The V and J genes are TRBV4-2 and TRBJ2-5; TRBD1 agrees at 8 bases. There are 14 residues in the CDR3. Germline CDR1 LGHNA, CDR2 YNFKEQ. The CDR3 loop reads CASSQAHRGATRYF. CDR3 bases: TGTGCCAGCAGCCAAGCGCACAGGGGGGCGACCCGGTACTTC.

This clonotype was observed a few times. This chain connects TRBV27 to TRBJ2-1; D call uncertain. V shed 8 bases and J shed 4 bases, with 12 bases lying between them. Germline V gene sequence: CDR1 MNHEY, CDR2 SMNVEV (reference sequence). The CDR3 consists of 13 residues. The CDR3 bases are TGTGCCAGCGCCTGGGCGGAGTACAATGAGCAGTTCTTC. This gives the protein CASAWAEYNEQFF.

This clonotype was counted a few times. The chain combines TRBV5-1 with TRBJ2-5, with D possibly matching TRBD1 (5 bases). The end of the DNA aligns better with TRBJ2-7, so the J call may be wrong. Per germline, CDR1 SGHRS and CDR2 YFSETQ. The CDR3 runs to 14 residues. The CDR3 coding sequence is TGCGCCAGCAGCCGACTCCCCAGGGAAGGCGAGCAGTACTTC. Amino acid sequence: CASSRLPREGEQYF.

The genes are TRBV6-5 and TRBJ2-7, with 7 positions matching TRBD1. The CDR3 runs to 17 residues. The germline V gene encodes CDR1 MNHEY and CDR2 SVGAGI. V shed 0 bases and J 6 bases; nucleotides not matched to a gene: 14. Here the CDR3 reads CASSYSDPGQSVVEQYF. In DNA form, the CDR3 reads TGTGCCAGCAGTTACTCAGATCCGGGACAGAGCGTGGTCGAGCAGTACTTC.

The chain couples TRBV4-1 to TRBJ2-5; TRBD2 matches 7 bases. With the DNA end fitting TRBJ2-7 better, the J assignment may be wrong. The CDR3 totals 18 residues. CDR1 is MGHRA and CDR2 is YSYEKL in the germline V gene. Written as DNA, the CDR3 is TGCGCCAGCAGCCAAGGCGACGGGAGGTCAGGGAGTCTTCACGAGCAGTACTTC. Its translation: CASSQGDGRSGSLHEQYF.

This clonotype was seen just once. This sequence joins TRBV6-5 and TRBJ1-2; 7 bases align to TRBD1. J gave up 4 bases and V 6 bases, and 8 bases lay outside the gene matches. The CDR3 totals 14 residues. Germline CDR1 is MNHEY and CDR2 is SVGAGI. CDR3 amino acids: CASRRAGTAYGYTF. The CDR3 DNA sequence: TGTGCCAGCAGGCGAGCCGGGACAGCCTATGGCTACACCTTC.

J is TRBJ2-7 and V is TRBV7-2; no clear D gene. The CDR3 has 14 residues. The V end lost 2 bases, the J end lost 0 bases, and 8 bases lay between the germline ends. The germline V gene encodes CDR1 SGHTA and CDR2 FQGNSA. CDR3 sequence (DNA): TGTGCCAGCAGCTTAAACCCCAGCTCCTACGAGCAGTACTTC. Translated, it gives CASSLNPSSYEQYF.

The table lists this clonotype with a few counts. The CDR3 region is CSARVVRSTGNEQFF. The CDR3 DNA follows: TGCAGTGCTAGAGTTGTGCGGAGTACGGGCAATGAGCAGTTCTTC. The V and J genes are TRBV20-1 and TRBJ2-1; D remains ambiguous. Trimming took off 1 base at V and 6 bases at J, with 16 bases between the two ends. The CDR3 has 15 residues. Germline V lookup: CDR1 DFQATT, CDR2 SNEGSKA (reference sequence).

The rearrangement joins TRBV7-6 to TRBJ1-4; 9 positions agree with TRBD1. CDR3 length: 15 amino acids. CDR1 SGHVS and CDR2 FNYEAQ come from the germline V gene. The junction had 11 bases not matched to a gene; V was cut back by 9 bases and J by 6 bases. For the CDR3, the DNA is TGTGCCAGTTCACTGGGGACAGGGCCGTATGAAAAACTGTTTTTT. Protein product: CASSLGTGPYEKLFF.

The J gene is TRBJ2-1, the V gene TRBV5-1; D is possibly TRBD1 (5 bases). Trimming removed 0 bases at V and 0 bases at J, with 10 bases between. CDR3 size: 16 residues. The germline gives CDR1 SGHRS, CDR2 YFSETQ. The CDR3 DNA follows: TGCGCCAGCAGCTTGGGGGGCAGGACCTCCTACAATGAGCAGTTCTTC. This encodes CASSLGGRTSYNEQFF.

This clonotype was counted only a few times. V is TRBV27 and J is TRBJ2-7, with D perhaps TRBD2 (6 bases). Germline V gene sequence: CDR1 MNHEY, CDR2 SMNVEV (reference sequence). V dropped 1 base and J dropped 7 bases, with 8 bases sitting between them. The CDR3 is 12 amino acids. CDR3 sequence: CASSLYGREQYF. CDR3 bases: TGTGCCAGCAGTTTATATGGGAGGGAGCAGTACTTC.